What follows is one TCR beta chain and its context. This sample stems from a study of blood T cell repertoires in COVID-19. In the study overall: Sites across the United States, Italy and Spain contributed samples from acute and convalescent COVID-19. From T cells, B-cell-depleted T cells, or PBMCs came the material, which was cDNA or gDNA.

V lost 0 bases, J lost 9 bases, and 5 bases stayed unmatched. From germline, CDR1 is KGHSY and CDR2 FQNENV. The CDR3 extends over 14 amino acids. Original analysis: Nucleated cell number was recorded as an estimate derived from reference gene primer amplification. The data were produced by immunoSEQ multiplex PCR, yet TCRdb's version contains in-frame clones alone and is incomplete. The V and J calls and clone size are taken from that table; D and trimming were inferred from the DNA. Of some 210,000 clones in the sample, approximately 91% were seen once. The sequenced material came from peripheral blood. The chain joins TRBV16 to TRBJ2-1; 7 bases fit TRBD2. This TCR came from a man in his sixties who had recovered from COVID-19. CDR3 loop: CASSQSWEGREQFF. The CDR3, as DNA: TGTGCCAGCAGCCAATCGTGGGAGGGCCGTGAGCAGTTCTTC. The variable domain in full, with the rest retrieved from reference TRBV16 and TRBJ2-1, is GEEVAQTPKHLVRGEGQKAKLYCAPIKGHSYVFWYQQVLKNEFKFLISFQNENVFDETGMPKERFSAKCLPNSPCSLEIQATKLEDSAVYFCASSQSWEGREQFFGPGTRLTVL.